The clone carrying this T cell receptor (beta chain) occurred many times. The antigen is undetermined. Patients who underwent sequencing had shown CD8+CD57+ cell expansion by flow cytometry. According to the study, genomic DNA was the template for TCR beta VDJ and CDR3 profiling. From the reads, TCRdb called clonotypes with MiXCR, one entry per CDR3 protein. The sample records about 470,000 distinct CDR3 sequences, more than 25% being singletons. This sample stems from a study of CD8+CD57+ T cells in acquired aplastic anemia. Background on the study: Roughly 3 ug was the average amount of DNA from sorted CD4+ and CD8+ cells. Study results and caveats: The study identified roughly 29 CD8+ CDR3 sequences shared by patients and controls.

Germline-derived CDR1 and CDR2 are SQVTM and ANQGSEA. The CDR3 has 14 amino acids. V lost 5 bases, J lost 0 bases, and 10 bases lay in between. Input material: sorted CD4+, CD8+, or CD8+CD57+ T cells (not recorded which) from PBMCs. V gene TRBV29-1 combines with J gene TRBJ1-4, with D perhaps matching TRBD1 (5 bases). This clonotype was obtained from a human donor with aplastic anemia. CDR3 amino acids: CSVQRGATNEKLFF. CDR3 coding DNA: TGCAGCGTTCAACGGGGGGCAACTAATGAAAAACTGTTTTTT.